The sequence of this TCR beta chain was determined in a study of cytotoxic CD8 clonotypes in ibrutinib-treated CLL. The data were produced by immunoSEQ multiplex PCR, yet TCRdb's version contains in-frame clones alone and is incomplete. Of 190,000 or so clones in the sample, roughly 72% were seen once. Germline-derived CDR1 and CDR2 are SGHNT and YYREEE (reference sequence). The V segment lost 6 bases and the J segment 8 bases; nucleotides outside the gene matches: 8. The CDR3 is 14 amino acids. This specimen consisted of PBMCs, obtained after 24 months of ibrutinib treatment. The V gene is TRBV5-4, the J gene TRBJ2-1; 10 nucleotides match TRBD1. The source is a human donor with chronic lymphocytic leukemia. CDR3 amino acids: CASKVRDRGYEQFF. The CDR3 DNA reads TGTGCCAGCAAGGTCCGGGACAGGGGCTATGAGCAGTTCTTC.